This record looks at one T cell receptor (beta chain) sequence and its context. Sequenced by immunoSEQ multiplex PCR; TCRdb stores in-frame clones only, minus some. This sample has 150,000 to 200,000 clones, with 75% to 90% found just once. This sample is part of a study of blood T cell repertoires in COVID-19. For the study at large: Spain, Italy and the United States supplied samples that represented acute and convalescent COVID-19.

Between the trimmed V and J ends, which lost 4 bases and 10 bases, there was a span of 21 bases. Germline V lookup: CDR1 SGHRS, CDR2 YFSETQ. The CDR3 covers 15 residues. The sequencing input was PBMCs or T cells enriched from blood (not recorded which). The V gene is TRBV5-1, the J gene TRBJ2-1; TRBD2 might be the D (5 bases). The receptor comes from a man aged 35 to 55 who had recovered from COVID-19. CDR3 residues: CASSTRTEGLREQFF. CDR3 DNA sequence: TGCGCCAGCAGCACCCGGACCGAGGGTCTAAGGGAGCAGTTCTTC.